This TCR beta chain comes out of a study of cytomegalovirus exposure and HLA in healthy donors. The CDR3 extends over 13 amino acids. Germline CDR1 and CDR2: SGHNT and YYREEE (reference sequence). V lost 4 bases, J lost 4 bases, and 12 bases lay in between. PCR primers comprised 60 Vbeta and 13 Jbeta primers. Libraries were prepared by immunoSEQ multiplex PCR; TCRdb keeps only in-frame clonotypes and omits some of them. Recorded for this sample: about 200,000 clones. The rearrangement uses TRBV5-4 and TRBJ2-7; D uncertain. Sequences were obtained from PBMCs. The sequence was collected from a girl aged 2 to 10 in good health and CMV-seropositive. CDR3 sequence (DNA): TGTGCCAGCAGCCCCACTACCGCTTACGAGCAGTACTTC. Protein product: CASSPTTAYEQYF.